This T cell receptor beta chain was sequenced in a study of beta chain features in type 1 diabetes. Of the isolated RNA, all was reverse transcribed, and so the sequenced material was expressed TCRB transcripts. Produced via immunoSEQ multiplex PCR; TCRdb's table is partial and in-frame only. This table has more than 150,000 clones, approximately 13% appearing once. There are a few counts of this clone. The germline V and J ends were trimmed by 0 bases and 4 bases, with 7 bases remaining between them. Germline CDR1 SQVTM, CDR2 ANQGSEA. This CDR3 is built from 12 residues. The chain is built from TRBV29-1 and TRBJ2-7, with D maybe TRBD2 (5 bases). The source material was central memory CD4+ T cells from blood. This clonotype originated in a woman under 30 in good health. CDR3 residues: CSVEESGYEQYF. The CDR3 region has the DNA TGCAGCGTTGAAGAGTCGGGGTACGAGCAGTACTTC.